This TCR beta chain comes out of a study of T-cell memory formation after mild COVID-19. Overall study: There were largely donor-specific TCR clusters.

TCRdb independently ran MiXCR on the 5' RACE reads; one entry per CDR3 protein. The sample holds 300,000 to 400,000 distinct CDR3 sequences, 25% to 30% seen once. Sequenced input: PBMCs or a T cell subset sorted from them (not recorded which). The TCR sequence derives from an adult woman who had mild COVID-19 (a few samples of this study predate the infection). Cell type and time point are not known.

CDR3 in DNA: TGTGCCAGCAGCCCAACCCCAGGCGGAGAGACCCAGTACTTC. Translated: CASSPTPGGETQYF. The chain couples TRBV6-5 to TRBJ2-5; no clear D gene. The CDR3 is 14 residues long. Germline assignment: CDR1 MNHEY and CDR2 SVGAGI. V lost 6 bases and J 4 bases, leaving 15 bases between the germline ends.